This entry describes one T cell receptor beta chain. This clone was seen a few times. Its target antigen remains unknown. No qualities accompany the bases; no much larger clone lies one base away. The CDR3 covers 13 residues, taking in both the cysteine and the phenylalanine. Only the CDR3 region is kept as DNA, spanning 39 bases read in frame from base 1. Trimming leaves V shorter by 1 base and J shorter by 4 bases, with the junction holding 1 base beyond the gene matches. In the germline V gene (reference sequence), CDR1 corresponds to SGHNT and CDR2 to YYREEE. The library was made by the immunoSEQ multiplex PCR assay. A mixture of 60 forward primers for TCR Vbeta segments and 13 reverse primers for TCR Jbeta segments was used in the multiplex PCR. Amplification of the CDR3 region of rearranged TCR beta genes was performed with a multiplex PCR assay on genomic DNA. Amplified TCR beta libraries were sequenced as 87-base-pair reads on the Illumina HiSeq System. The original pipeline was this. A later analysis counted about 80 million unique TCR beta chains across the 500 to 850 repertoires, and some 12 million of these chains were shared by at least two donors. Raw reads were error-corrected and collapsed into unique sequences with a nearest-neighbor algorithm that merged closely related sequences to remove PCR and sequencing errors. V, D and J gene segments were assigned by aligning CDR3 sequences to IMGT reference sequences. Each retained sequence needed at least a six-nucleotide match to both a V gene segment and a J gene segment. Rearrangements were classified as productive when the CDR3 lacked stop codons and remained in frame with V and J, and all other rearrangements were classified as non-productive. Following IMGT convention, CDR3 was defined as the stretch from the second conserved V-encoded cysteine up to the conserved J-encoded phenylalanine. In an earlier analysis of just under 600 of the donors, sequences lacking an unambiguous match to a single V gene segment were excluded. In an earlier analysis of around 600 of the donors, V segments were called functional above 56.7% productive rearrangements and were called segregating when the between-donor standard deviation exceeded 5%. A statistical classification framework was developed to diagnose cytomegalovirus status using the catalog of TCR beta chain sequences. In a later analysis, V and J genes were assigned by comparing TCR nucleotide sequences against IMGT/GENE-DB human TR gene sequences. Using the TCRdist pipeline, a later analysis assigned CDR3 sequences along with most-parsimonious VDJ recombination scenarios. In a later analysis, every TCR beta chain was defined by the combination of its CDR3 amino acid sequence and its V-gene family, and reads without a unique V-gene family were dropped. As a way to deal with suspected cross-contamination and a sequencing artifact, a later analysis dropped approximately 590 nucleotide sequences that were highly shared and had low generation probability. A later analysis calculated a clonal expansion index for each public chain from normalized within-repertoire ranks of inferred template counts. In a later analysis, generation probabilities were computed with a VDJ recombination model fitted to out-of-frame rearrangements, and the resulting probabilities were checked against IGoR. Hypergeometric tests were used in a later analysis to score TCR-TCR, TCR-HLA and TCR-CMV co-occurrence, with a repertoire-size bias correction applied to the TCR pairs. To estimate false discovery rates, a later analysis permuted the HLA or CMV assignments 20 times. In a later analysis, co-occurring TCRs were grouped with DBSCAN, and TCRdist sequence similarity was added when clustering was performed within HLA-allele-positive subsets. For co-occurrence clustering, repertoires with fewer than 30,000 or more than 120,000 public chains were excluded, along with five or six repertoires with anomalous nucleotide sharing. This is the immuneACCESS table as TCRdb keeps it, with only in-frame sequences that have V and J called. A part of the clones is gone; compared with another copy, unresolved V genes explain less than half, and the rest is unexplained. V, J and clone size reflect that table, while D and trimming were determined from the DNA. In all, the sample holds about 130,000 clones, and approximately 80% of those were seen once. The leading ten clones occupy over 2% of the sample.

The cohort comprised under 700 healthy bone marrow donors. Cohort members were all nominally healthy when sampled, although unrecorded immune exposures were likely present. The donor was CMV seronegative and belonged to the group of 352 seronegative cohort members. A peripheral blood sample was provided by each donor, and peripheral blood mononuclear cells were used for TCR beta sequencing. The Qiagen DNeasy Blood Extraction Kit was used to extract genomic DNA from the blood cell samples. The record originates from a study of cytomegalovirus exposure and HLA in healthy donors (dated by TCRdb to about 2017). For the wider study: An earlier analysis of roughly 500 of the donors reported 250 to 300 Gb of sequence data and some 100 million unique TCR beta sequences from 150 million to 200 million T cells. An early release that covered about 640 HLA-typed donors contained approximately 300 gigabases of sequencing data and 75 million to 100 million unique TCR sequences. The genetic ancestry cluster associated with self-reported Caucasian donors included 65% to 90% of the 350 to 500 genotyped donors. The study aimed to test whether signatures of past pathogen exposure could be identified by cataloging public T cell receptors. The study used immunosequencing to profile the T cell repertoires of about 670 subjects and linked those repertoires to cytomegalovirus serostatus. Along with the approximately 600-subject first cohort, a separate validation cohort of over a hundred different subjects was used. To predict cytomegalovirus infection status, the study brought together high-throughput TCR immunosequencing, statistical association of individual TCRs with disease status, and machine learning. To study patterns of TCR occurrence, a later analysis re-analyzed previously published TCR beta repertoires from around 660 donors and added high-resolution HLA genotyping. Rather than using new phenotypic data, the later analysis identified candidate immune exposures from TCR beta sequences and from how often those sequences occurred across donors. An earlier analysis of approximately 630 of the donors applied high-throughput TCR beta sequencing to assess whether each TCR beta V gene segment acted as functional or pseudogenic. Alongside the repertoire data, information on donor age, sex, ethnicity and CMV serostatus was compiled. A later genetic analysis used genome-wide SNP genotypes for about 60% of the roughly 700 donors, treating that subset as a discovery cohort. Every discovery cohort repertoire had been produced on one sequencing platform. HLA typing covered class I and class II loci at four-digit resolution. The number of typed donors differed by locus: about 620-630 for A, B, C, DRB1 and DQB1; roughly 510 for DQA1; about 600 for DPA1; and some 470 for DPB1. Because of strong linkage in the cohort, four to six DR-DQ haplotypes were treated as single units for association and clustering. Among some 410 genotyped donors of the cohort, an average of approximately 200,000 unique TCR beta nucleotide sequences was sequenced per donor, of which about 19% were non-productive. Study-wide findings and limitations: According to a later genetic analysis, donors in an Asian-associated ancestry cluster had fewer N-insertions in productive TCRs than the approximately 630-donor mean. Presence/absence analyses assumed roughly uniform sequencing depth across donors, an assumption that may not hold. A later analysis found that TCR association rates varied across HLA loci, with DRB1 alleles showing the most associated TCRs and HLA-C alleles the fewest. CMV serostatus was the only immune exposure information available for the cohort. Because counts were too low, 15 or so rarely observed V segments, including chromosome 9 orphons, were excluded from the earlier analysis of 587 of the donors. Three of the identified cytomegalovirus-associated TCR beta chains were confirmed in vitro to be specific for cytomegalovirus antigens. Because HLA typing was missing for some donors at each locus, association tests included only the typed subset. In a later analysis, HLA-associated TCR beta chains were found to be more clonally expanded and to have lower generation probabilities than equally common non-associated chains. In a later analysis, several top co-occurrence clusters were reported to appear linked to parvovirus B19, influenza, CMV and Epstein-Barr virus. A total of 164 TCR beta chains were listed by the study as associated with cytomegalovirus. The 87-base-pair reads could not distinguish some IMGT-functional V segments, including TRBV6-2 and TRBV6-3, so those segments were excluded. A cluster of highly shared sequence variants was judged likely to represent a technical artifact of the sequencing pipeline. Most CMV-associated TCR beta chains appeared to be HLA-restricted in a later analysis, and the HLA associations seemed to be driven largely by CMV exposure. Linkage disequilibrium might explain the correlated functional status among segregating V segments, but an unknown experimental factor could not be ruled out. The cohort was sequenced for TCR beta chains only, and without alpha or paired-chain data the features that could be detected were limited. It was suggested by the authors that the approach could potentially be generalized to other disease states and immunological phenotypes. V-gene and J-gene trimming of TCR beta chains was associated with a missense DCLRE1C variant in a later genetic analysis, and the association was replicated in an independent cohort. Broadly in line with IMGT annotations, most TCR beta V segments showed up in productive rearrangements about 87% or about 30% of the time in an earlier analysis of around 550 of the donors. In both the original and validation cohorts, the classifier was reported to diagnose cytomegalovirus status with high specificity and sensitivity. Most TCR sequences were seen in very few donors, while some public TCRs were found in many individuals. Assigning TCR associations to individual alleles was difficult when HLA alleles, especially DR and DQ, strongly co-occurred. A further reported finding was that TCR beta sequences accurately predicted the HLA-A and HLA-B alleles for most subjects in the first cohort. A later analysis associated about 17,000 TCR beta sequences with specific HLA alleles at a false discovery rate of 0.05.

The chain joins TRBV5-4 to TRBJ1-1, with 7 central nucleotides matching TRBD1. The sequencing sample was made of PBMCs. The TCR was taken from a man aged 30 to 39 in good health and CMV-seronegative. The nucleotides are TGTGCCAGCAGCTTGCAGGGGGTCACTGAAGCTTTCTTT. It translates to CASSLQGVTEAFF.